The sequence of this T cell receptor beta chain was determined in a study of cytomegalovirus exposure and HLA in healthy donors. Study conclusions and caveats: Most TCR beta V segments were productive about 87% or about 30% of the time in an earlier analysis. Presence/absence results assume similar sequencing depth per donor, which may not hold. Cytomegalovirus association was listed for 164 TCR beta chains. One variant, a missense change in DCLRE1C, was linked in a later analysis to TCR beta V- and J-gene trimming.

The PCR was carried out with 60 Vbeta primers and 13 Jbeta primers. This table comes from immunoSEQ multiplex PCR, and its TCRdb copy is limited to in-frame clones, with some not included. Altogether over 150,000 clones are present, over 70% being singletons, with the ten largest covering around 5%. A remark on this clone: The antigen is not known.

CDR1 and CDR2 from the germline V gene are MNHNS and SASEGT. Trimming cost V 4 bases and J 6 bases; bases outside gene matches: 6. The CDR3 has 14 amino acids. The origin of this receptor is a man in his thirties or forties in good health and CMV-seronegative. The rearrangement uses TRBV6-1 and TRBJ2-3; the match to TRBD1 covers 8 bases. Source material: PBMCs. CDR3 amino acids: CASSVTGAEDTQYF. The DNA of the CDR3 is TGTGCCAGCAGTGTGACAGGGGCTGAGGATACGCAGTATTTT.